Included here is one TCR beta chain sequence, with context. The target antigen is unknown. Assay used: immunoSEQ multiplex PCR; TCRdb lists only in-frame clones, some missing. The sample records around 2,000,000 clones, roughly 91% being singletons. The data originate from a study of shared clonotypes between healthy human individuals. CDR3 length equals 17 residues. Germline V gene lookup returns CDR1 KGHSH and CDR2 LQKENI. V lost 2 bases, J lost 9 bases, and 15 bases stayed unmatched. Naive CD8 cells comprised CD45RO-negative, CCR7-positively selected cells, excluding terminally differentiated effector memory CD45RA+ cells. Findings of the study overall: Against clonotypes common to all four donors, non-shared ones had lower generation probabilities.

This chain connects TRBV18 to TRBJ2-1; 8 nucleotides align to TRBD2. This clonotype was obtained from a man between 18 and 29 years old in good health. Some clones in this sample may be carry-over from other donors' samples. Sequencing input: naive CD8+ T cells from PBMCs. CDR3 loop: CASSPVSSSGGRFEQFF. CDR3 DNA sequence: TGTGCCAGCTCACCAGTTTCTAGCTCTGGCGGGAGGTTTGAGCAGTTCTTC.